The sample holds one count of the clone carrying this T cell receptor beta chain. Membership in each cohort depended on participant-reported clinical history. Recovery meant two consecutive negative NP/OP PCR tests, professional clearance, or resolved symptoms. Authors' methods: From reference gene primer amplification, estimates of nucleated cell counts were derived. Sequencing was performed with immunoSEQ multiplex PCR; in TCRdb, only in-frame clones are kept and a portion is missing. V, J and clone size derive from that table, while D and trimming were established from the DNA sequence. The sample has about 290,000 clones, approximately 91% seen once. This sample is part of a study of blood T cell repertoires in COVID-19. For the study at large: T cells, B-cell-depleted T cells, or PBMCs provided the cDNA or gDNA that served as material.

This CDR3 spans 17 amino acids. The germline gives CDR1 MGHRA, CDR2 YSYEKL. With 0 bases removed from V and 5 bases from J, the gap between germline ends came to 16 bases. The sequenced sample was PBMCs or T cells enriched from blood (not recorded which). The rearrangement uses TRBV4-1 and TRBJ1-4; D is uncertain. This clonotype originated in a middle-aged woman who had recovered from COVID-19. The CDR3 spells CASSQEPRGLTNEKLFF. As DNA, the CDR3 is TGCGCCAGCAGCCAAGAGCCCCGAGGGCTCACGAATGAAAAACTGTTTTTT.